This is a list of T cell receptor beta chains from one sample in a study of blood T cell repertoires in COVID-19. The method was immunoSEQ multiplex PCR; TCRdb's version includes in-frame clones alone and lacks a portion of them. The sample yields under 45,000 clones, 75% to 90% seen once. The specimen sequenced was peripheral blood. Receptor source: a woman of 80 years or more in a cohort sampled during active or convalescent COVID-19. CDR3s leave out the opening cysteine and the closing phenylalanine or tryptophan.

14	TRBV10-3	TRBJ1-1	AITPGRGAGNTEAF
13	TRBV6-2/TRBV6-3	TRBJ2-1	ASSRRRGPYNEQF
11	TRBV6-5	TRBJ1-2	ASRTGIVHGYT
12	TRBV27	TRBJ2-5	ASSLLGNWETQY
13	TRBV28	TRBJ1-6	ASSLVTGGNSPLH
12	TRBV11-2	TRBJ2-5	ASSLSPGMETQY
15	TRBV6-1	TRBJ1-5	ASSEVVGGARDQPQH
12	TRBV2	TRBJ2-7	ASSDTGPPYEQY
14	TRBV2	TRBJ1-3	ASSEDRQGARNTIY
13	TRBV4-2	TRBJ2-5	ASSQGPGGQETQY
12	TRBV10-2	TRBJ1-2	ASGTDEEPYGYT
9	TRBV29-1	TRBJ1-2	SVREGYGYT
11	TRBV28	TRBJ2-1	ASQWGGGNEQF
13	TRBV7-2	TRBJ1-1	ASSPSRWANTEAF
12	TRBV5-5	TRBJ2-5	ASSPGLAAETQY
13	TRBV11-3	TRBJ2-3	ASSLVAGISDTQY
13	TRBV5-1	TRBJ2-1	ASSLAVGGVNEQF
14	TRBV5-5	TRBJ1-2	ASSLSLMTENYGYT
10	TRBV11-3	TRBJ2-7	ASSLLSYEQY
10	TRBV11-2	TRBJ2-7	ASSTGQGEQY
11	TRBV2	TRBJ2-1	ASRQGELNEQF
10	TRBV12-3/TRBV12-4	TRBJ1-2	ASRRQGSGYT
15	TRBV7-6	TRBJ2-7	ASSLGRAGGYQYEQY
16	TRBV7-8	TRBJ1-1	ASSLFATGVGGWTEAF
13	TRBV10-1	TRBJ2-1	ASSDKLAGNNEQF
13	TRBV29-1	TRBJ2-2	SAMSGTRRAGELF
13	TRBV3-1/TRBV3-2	TRBJ2-7	ASSLLPGGAYEQY
11	TRBV12-3/TRBV12-4	TRBJ1-2	ASSQGVGYGYT
12	TRBV5-6	TRBJ1-2	ASSLIGQGYGYT
11	TRBV5-1	TRBJ2-5	ASSLGVQETQY
13	TRBV3-1/TRBV3-2	TRBJ1-2	ASSPTRRVNYGYT